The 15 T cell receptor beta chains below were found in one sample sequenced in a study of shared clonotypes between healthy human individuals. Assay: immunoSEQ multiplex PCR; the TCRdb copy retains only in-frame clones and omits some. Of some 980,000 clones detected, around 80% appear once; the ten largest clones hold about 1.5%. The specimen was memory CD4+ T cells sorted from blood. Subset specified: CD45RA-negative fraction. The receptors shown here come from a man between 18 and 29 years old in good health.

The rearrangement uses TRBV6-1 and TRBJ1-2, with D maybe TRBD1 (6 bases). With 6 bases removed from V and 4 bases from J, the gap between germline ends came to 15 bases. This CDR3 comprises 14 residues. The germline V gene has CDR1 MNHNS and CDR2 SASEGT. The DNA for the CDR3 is TGTGCCAGCAGGACCAGTGGGGGCGCCTATGGCTACACCTTC. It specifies CASRTSGGAYGYTF.

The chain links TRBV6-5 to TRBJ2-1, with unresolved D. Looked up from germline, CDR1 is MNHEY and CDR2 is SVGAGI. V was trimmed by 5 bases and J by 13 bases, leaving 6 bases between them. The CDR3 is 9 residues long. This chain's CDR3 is CASSDPQFF. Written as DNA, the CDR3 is TGTGCCAGCAGTGACCCCCAGTTCTTC.

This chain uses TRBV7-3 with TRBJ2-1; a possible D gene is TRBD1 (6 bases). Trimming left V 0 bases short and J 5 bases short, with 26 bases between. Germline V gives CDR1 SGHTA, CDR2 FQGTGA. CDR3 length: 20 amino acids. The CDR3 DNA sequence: TGTGCCAGCAGCTTAACGTTTGGCGGATTTTGGGGCAGGGGCGACAATGAGCAGTTCTTC. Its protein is CASSLTFGGFWGRGDNEQFF. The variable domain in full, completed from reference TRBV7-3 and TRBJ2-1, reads GAGVSQTPSNKVTEKGKYVELRCDPISGHTALYWYRQSLGQGPEFLIYFQGTGAADDSGLPNDRFFAVRPEGSVSTLKIQRTERGDSAVYLCASSLTFGGFWGRGDNEQFFGPGTRLTVL.

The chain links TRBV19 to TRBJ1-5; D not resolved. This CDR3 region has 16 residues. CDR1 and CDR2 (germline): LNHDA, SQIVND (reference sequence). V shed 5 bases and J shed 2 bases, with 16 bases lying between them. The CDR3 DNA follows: TGTGCCAGTAGTCCTCGACCGATACCTGGCAATCAGCCCCAGCATTTT. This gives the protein CASSPRPIPGNQPQHF.

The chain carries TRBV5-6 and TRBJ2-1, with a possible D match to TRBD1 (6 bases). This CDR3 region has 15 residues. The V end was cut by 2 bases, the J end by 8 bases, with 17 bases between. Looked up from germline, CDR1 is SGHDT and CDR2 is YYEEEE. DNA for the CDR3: TGTGCCAGCAGCTTTCTAGGGGGAAGTTACGATGAGCAGTTCTTC. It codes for CASSFLGGSYDEQFF.

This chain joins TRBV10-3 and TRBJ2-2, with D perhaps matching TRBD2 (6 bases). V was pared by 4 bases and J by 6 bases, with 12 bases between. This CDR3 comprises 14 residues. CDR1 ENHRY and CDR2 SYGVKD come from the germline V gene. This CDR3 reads CAISVEGMAGELFF. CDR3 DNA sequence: TGTGCCATCAGTGTGGAGGGAATGGCCGGGGAGCTGTTTTTT.

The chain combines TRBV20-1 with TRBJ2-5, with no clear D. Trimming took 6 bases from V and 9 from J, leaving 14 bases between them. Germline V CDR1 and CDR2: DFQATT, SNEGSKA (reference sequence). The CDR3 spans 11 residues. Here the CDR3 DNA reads TGCAGTGCAACGATACCGCCGGCCCAGTACTTC. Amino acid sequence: CSATIPPAQYF.

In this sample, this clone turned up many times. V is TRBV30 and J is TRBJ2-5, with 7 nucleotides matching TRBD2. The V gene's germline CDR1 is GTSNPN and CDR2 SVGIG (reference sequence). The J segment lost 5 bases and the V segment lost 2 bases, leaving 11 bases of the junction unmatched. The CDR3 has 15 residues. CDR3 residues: CAWSSGLGGYETQYF. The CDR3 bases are TGTGCCTGGAGTTCTGGACTAGGAGGATATGAGACCCAGTACTTC.

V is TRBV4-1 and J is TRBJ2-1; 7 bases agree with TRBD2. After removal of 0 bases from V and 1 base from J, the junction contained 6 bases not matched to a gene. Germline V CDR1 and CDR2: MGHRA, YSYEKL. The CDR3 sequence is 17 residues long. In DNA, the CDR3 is TGCGCCAGCAGCCAAGAAGCTAGCGGCTTATCCTACAATGAGCAGTTCTTC. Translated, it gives CASSQEASGLSYNEQFF.

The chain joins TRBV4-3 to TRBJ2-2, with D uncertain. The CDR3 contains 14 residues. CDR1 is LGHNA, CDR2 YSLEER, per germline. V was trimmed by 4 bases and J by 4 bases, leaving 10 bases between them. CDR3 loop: CASSLKLGTGELFF. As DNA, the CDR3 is TGCGCCAGCAGCCTAAAGCTCGGCACCGGGGAGCTGTTTTTT.

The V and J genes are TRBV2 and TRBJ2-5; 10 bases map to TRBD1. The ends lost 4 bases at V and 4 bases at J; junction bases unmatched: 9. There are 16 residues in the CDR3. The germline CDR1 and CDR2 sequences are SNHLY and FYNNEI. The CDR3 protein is CASSARTGGARETQYF. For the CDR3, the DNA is TGTGCCAGCAGTGCGAGGACAGGGGGTGCAAGAGAGACCCAGTACTTC.

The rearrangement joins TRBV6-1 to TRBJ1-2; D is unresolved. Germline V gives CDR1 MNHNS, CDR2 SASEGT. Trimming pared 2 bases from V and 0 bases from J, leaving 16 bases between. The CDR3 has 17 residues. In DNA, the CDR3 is TGTGCCAGCAGTGAAAATCTTGCGGGGATAGCTAACTATGGCTACACCTTC. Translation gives CASSENLAGIANYGYTF.

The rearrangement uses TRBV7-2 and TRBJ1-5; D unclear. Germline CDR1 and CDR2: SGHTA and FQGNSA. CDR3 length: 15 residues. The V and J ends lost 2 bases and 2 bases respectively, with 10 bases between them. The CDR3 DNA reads TGTGCCAGCAGCTTAACTCCGGACGGCAATCAGCCCCAGCATTTT. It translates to CASSLTPDGNQPQHF.

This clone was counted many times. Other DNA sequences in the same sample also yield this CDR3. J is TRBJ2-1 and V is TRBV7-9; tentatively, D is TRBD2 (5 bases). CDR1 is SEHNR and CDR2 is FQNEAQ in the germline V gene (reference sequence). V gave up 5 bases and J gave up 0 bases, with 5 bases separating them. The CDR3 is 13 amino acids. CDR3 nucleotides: TGTGCCAGCAGCCGGGGCTCCTACAATGAGCAGTTCTTC. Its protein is CASSRGSYNEQFF.

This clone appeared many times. CDR3 residues: CASRVQGGATEAFF. Written as DNA, the CDR3 is TGTGCTAGTCGTGTCCAGGGCGGGGCCACTGAAGCTTTCTTT. The genes are TRBV12-5 and TRBJ1-1, with D possibly matching TRBD1 (5 bases). V lost 8 bases and J lost 4, with 17 bases in between. CDR1 and CDR2 from the germline V gene are LGHNT and FRNRAP. This CDR3 has 14 residues.